The present T cell receptor beta chain was sequenced within a study of cytomegalovirus exposure and HLA in healthy donors. Study-level findings and limits: Listed as cytomegalovirus-associated were 150 to 200 TCR beta chains. Most TCR sequences proved rare, with some public TCRs found in many donors. Later examination showed HLA-associated TCR beta chains had greater clonal expansion than equally common others. Per published reports, the classifier diagnosed cytomegalovirus status with high specificity and sensitivity.

As regards this clone: Its target is not known.

This PCR relied on a set of 60 Vbeta primers and 13 Jbeta primers. Method: immunoSEQ multiplex PCR; TCRdb's copy keeps in-frame clones and lacks some. The table has around 240,000 clones, about 80% seen once; the top ten hold 5% to 6.5%. Sequenced input: PBMCs. The clonotype comes from a woman aged 40 to 49 in good health and CMV-seropositive.

In nucleotides, the CDR3 is TGTGCCAGCAGCACACAGGGTAGGAAGAGAGGGACCCAGTACTTC. This gives the protein CASSTQGRKRGTQYF. The rearrangement links TRBV5-6 to TRBJ2-5; a possible D gene is TRBD1 (6 bases). Trimming left V 4 bases short and J 7 bases short, with 20 bases between. From germline, CDR1 is SGHDT and CDR2 YYEEEE. CDR3 length equals 15 residues. Complete variable domain (other parts from reference TRBV5-6 and TRBJ2-5): DAGVTQSPTHLIKTRGQQVTLRCSPKSGHDTVSWYQQALGQGPQFIFQYYEEEERQRGNFPDRFSGHQFPNYSSELNVNALLLGDSALYLCASSTQGRKRGTQYFGPGTRLLVL.